What follows describes a single T cell receptor beta chain. Deletions cut 7 bases from V and 2 bases from J, with 17 bases between. The CDR3 consists of 15 residues. CDR1 and CDR2 from the germline V gene are LNHDA and SQIVND (reference sequence). The sample originates from a study of blood T cell repertoires in COVID-19. Study context: Acute and convalescent COVID-19 samples came from the United States, Italy and Spain.

As handled by the study authors: Amplification from reference gene primers served as the basis for estimated nucleated cell counts. TCRdb keeps only in-frame clones here, not all; method: immunoSEQ multiplex PCR. D and trimming come from the DNA, and the V and J calls and clone size come from that table. The sample has about 170,000 clones, roughly 80% seen once. This clonotype originated in a man between 65 and 85 years old with active or convalescent COVID-19. Sample: peripheral blood. The V and J genes are TRBV19 and TRBJ1-1, with D maybe TRBD1 (6 bases). The CDR3 DNA follows: TGTGCCAGTACAAAGACCGGGACACCAAACACTGAAGCTTTCTTT. As protein: CASTKTGTPNTEAFF.